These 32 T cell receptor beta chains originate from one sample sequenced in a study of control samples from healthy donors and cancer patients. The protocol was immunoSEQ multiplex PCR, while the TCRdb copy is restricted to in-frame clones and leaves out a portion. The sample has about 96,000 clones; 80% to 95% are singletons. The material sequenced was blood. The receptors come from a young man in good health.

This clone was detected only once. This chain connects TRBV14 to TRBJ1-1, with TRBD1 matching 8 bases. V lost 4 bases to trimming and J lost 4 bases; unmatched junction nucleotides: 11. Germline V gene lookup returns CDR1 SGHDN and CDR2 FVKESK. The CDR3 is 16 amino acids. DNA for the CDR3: TGTGCCAGCAGCCCGGACAGGGCCCGTCTTGGCACTGAAGCTTTCTTT. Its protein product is CASSPDRARLGTEAFF.

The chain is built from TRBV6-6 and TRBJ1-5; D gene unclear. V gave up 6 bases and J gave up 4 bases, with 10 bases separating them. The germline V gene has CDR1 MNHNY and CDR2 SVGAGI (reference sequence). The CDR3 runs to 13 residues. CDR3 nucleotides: TGTGCCAGCAGCCTAGACCCTAATCAGCCCCAGCATTTT. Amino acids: CASSLDPNQPQHF.

Here the CDR3 reads CASSLGSNQPQHF. CDR3 sequence (DNA): TGTGCCAGCAGCTTAGGAAGCAATCAGCCCCAGCATTTT. The V gene is TRBV13, the J gene TRBJ1-5; no clear D. Trimming cost V 0 bases and J 1 base, with 1 base left between them. CDR3 size: 13 residues. CDR1 is PRHDT, CDR2 FYEKMQ, per germline (reference sequence). The entire variable domain, with the rest obtained from reference TRBV13 and TRBJ1-5, is as follows: AAGVIQSPRHLIKEKRETATLKCYPIPRHDTVYWYQQGPGQDPQFLISFYEKMQSDKGSIPDRFSAQQFSDYHSELNMSSLELGDSALYFCASSLGSNQPQHFGDGTRLSIL.

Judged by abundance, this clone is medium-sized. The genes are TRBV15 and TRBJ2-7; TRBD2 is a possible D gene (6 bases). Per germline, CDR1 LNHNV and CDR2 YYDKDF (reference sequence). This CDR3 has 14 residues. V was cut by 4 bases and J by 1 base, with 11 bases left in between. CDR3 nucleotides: TGTGCCACCAGCAACCGAGGGACTTCCTACGAGCAGTACTTC. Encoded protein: CATSNRGTSYEQYF.

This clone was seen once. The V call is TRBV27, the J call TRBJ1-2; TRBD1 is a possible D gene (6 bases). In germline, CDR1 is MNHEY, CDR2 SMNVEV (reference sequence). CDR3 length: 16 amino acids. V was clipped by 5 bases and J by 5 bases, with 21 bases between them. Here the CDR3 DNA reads TGTGCCAGCAGTCTCCGCAAGGGGGGCACTTTGTATGGCTACACCTTC. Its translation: CASSLRKGGTLYGYTF.

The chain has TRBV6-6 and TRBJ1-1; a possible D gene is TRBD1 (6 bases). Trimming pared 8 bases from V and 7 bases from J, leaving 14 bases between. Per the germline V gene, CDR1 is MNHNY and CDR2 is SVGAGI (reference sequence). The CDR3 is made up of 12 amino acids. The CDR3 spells CASEKSGDEAFF. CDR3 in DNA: TGTGCCAGCGAAAAATCAGGGGATGAAGCTTTCTTT.

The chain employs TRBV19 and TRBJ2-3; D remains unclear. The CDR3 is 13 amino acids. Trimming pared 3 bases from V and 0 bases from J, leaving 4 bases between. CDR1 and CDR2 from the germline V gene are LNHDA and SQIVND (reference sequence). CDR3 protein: CASSIASTDTQYF. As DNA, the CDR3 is TGTGCCAGTAGTATCGCTAGCACAGATACGCAGTATTTT.

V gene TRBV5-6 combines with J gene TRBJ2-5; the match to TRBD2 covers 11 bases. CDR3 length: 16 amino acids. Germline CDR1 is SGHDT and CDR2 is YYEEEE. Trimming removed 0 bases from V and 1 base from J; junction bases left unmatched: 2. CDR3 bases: TGTGCCAGCAGCTTGGTTACTAGCGGGAGCCAAGAGACCCAGTACTTC. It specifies CASSLVTSGSQETQYF.

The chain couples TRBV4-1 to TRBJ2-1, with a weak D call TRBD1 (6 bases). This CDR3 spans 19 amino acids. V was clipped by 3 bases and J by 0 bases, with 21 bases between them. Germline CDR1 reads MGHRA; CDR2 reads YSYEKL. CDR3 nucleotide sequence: TGCGCCAGCAGCCAGGGGGCCGAGTACTCCCCAAGCTCCTACAATGAGCAGTTCTTC. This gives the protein CASSQGAEYSPSSYNEQFF.

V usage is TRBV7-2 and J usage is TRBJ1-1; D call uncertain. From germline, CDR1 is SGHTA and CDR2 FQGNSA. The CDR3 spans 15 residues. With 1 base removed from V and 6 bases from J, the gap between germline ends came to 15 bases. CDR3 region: CASSLEWAWTAEAFF. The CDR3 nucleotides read TGTGCCAGCAGCTTAGAATGGGCTTGGACTGCTGAAGCTTTCTTT.

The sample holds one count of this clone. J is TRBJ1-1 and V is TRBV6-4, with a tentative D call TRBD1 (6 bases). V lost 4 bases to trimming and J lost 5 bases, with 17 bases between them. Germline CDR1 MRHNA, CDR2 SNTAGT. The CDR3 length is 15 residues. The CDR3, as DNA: TGTGCCAGCAGTGTCTCGGGGACATCCGTGACTGAAGCTTTCTTT. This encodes CASSVSGTSVTEAFF.

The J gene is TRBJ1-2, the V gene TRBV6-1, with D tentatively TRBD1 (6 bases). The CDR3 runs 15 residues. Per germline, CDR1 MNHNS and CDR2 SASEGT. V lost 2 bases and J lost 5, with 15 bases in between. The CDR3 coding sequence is TGTGCCAGCAGTGAATATGGGGACACGATTTATGGCTACACCTTC. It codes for CASSEYGDTIYGYTF.

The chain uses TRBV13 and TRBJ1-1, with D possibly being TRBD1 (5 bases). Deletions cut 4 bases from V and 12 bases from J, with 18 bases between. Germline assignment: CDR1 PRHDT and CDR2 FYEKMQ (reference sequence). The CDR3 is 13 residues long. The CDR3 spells CASSSFGGFLSFF. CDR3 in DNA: TGTGCCAGCAGCTCATTCGGGGGATTTTTGTCTTTCTTT.

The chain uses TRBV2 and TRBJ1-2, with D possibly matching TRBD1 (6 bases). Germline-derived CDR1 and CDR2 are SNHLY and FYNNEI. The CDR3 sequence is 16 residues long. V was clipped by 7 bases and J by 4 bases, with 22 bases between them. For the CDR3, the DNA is TGTGCCAGCACTCCTTTCCCCACAGGGCTTGTCTATGGCTACACCTTC. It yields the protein CASTPFPTGLVYGYTF.

The CDR3 DNA is TGTGCCAGCAGGCCCGCGGGCCCCTACGAGCAGTACTTC. This sequence encodes CASRPAGPYEQYF. This rearrangement joins TRBV2 to TRBJ2-7; D might be TRBD2 (5 bases). V was clipped by 6 bases and J by 2 bases, with 11 bases between them. The CDR3 loop spans 13 amino acids. The germline V gene encodes CDR1 SNHLY and CDR2 FYNNEI.

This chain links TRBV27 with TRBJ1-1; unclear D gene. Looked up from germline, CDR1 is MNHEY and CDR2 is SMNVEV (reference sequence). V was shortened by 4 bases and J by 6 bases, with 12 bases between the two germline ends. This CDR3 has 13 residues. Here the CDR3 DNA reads TGTGCCAGCAGTTCGCAGGTGGGCGCTGAAGCTTTCTTT. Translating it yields CASSSQVGAEAFF.

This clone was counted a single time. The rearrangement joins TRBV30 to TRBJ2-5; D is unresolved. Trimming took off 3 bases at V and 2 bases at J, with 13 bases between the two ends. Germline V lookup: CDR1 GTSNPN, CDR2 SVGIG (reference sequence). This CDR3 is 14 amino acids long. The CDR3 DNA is TGTGCCTGGAGCTCTGGCCTACTTCAAGAGACCCAGTACTTC. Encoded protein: CAWSSGLLQETQYF. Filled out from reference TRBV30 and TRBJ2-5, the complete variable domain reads SQTIHQWPATLVQPVGSPLSLECTVEGTSNPNLYWYRQAAGRGLQLLFYSVGIGQISSEVPQNLSASRPQDRQFILSSKKLLLSDSGFYLCAWSSGLLQETQYFGPGTRLLVL.

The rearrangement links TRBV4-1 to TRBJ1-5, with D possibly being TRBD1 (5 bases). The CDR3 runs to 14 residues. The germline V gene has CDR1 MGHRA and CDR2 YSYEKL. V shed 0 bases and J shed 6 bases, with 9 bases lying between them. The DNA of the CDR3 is TGCGCCAGCAGCCAAGAGTGGGGGTCTCAGCCCCAGCATTTT. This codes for CASSQEWGSQPQHF.

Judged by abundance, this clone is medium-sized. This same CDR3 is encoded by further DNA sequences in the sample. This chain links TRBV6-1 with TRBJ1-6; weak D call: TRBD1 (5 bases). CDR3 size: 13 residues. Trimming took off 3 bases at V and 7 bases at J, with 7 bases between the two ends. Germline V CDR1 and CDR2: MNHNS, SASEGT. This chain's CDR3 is CASSDRENSPLHF. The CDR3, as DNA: TGTGCCAGCAGTGACAGGGAGAATTCACCCCTCCACTTT.

CDR3 amino acids: CASSLPKGGTEAFF. In nucleotides, the CDR3 is TGTGCCAGCAGCTTGCCCAAAGGGGGCACTGAAGCTTTCTTT. This rearrangement joins TRBV5-4 to TRBJ1-1; TRBD1 might be the D (6 bases). The length of the CDR3 is 14 residues. The V gene lost 1 base and the J gene lost 4 bases, with 11 bases spanning the gap. Germline CDR1 SGHNT, CDR2 YYREEE (reference sequence).

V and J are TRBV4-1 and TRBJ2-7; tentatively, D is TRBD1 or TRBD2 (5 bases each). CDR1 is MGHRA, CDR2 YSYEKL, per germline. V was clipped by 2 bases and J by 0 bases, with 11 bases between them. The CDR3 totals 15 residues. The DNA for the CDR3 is TGCGCCAGCAGCCAATCGGGACGGAGCTCCTACGAGCAGTACTTC. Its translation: CASSQSGRSSYEQYF.

The CDR3 nucleotides are TGTGCCAGCAGCTCAAGACAGGGGGCGCCGGGTGAAGCTTTCTTT. Protein product: CASSSRQGAPGEAFF. The J gene is TRBJ1-1, the V gene TRBV5-4; 10 nucleotides line up with TRBD1. Germline V gives CDR1 SGHNT, CDR2 YYREEE (reference sequence). This CDR3 is built from 15 residues. J gave up 7 bases and V 3 bases, and 9 bases lay outside the gene matches.

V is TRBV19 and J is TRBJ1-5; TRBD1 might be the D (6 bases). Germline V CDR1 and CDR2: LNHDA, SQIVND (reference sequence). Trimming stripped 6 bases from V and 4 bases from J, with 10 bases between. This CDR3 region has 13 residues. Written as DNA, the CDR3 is TGTGCCAGTAGACGAGGACAGAATCAGCCCCAGCATTTT. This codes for CASRRGQNQPQHF. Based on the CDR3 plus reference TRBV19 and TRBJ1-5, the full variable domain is DGGITQSPKYLFRKEGQNVTLSCEQNLNHDAMYWYRQDPGQGLRLIYYSQIVNDFQKGDIAEGYSVSREKKESFPLTVTSAQKNPTAFYLCASRRGQNQPQHFGDGTRLSIL.

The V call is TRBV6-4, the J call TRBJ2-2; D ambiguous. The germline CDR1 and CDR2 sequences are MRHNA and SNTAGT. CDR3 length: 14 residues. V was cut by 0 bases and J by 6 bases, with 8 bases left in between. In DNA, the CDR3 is TGTGCCAGCAGTGACTCGATCAGTCCCGGGGAGCTGTTTTTT. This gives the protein CASSDSISPGELFF.

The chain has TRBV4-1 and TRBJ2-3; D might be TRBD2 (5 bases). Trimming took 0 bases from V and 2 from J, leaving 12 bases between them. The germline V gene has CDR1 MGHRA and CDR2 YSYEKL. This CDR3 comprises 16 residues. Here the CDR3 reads CASSQDNRGITDTQYF. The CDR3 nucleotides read TGCGCCAGCAGCCAAGATAATCGGGGTATCACAGATACGCAGTATTTT.

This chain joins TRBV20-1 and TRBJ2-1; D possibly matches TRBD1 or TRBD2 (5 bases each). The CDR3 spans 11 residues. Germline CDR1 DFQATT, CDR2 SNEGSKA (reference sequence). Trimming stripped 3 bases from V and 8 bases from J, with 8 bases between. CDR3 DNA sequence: TGCAGTGCTAGGGGACGATATGAGCAGTTCTTC. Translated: CSARGRYEQFF.

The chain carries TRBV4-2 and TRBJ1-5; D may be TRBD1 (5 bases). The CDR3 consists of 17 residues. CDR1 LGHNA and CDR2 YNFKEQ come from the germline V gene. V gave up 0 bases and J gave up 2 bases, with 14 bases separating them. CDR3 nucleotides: TGTGCCAGCAGCCAAGATACCTCGCAAGGGGGCAATCAGCCCCAGCATTTT. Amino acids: CASSQDTSQGGNQPQHF.

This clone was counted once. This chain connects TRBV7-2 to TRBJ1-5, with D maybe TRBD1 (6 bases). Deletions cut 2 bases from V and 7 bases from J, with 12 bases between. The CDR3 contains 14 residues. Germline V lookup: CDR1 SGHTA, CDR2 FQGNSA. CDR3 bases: TGTGCCAGCAGCTTACTTGGTACAGGGCAGCCCCAGCATTTT. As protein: CASSLLGTGQPQHF.

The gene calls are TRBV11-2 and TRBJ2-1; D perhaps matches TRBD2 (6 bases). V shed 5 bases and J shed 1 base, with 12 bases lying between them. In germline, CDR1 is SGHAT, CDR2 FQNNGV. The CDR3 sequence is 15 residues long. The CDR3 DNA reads TGTGCCAGCAGCCCTCCTGGGGGGTCCTACAATGAGCAGTTCTTC. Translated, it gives CASSPPGGSYNEQFF.

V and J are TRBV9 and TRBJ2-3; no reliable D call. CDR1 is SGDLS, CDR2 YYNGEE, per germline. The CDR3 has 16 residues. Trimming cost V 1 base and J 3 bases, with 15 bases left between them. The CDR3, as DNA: TGTGCCAGCAGCGTAACTCCTGGAACCGGGACAGATACGCAGTATTTT. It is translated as CASSVTPGTGTDTQYF.

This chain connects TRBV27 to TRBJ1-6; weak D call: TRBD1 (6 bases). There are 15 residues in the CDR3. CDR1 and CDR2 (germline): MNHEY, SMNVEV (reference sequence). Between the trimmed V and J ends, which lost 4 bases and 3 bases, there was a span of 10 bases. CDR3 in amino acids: CASSSGQSYNSPLHF. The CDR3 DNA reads TGTGCCAGCAGTTCCGGACAGAGCTATAATTCACCCCTCCACTTT.

This CDR3 is CASSVGMASGSYEQYF. CDR3 sequence (DNA): TGTGCCAGCAGCGTAGGTATGGCTAGCGGGAGTTACGAGCAGTACTTC. V is TRBV9 and J is TRBJ2-7, with 10 bases lining up with TRBD2. Germline assignment: CDR1 SGDLS and CDR2 YYNGEE. V gave up 0 bases and J gave up 4 bases; unmatched junction bases: 7. This CDR3 spans 16 amino acids.